This TCR beta chain came from a study of blood T cells in healthy people across ages. Study findings and constraints: Expanded clonotype changes were possibly confounded by unknown donor CMV status. Strong correlation was found linking TCR beta diversity to naive T cell percentage. Age advanced and TCR beta diversity per million T cells fell, roughly linearly.

Next came a second PCR, run for about 7 to 12 cycles, which used a sample-barcoded 5' primer along with a J-beta primer mix. TCRdb re-called the 5' RACE reads through MiXCR, storing one row per CDR3 protein. The sample includes around 780,000 distinct CDR3 sequences, about 61% of them seen just once. The study isolated at least 6 million PBMCs from each sample. For this clonotype: Its antigen is undetermined.

Trimming removed 7 bases from V and 1 base from J; junction bases left unmatched: 10. The length of the CDR3 is 16 residues. Germline values: CDR1 MNHNY, CDR2 SVGAGI (reference sequence). The TCR sequence derives from a man aged 40-49 years in good health. This chain links TRBV6-6 with TRBJ2-5; the match to TRBD2 covers 9 bases. The sample consisted of blood. CDR3 sequence reads: CASTSGLARTQETQYF. The CDR3 bases are TGTGCCAGCACCTCCGGACTAGCGAGGACCCAAGAGACCCAGTACTTC.